This is a list of T cell receptor beta chains from one sample in a study of blood T cell repertoires in COVID-19. Libraries were prepared by immunoSEQ multiplex PCR; TCRdb keeps only in-frame clonotypes and omits some of them. The repertoire includes 100,000 to 120,000 clones, 65% to 80% of them detected once, and roughly 7.5% sits in the top ten. Material for sequencing was peripheral blood. The receptors derive from a woman in her sixties or seventies with acute or convalescent COVID-19. Both conserved end residues are part of each CDR3. D genes are given only for firm matches. A row's size may be missing; if present it is once, few, many or a size class.

D,size,V,J,CDR3,DNA
NA,few,TRBV30,TRBJ2-1,CAWSGPSQYSYNEQFF,TGTGCCTGGAGTGGCCCCTCTCAGTACTCCTACAATGAGCAGTTCTTC
TRBD1,NA,TRBV7-2,TRBJ1-5,CASSSDRGNQPQHF,TGTGCCAGCAGCTCCGACAGGGGCAATCAGCCCCAGCATTTT
TRBD2,NA,TRBV6-2/TRBV6-3,TRBJ2-1,CASNPSLGLAGKEQFF,TGTGCCAGCAACCCCTCGTTAGGACTAGCGGGGAAGGAGCAGTTCTTC
TRBD2,NA,TRBV3-1/TRBV3-2,TRBJ2-3,CASSQFAGGQGTSTDTQYF,TGTGCCAGCAGCCAGTTCGCGGGGGGGCAGGGTACGAGCACAGATACGCAGTATTTT
TRBD1,few,TRBV11-3,TRBJ2-1,CASSPRQGIMFF,TGTGCCAGCAGCCCTCGACAGGGGATTATGTTCTTC
TRBD2,NA,TRBV5-1,TRBJ2-3,CASRGEISTDTQYF,TGCGCCAGCCGGGGGGAAATCAGCACAGATACGCAGTATTTT
NA,NA,TRBV3-1/TRBV3-2,TRBJ1-2,CASSPPGANYGYTF,TGTGCCAGCAGCCCCCCCGGAGCTAACTATGGCTACACCTTC
TRBD1,NA,TRBV6-2/TRBV6-3,TRBJ2-7,CASSPYLGGQGIDEQYF,TGTGCCAGCAGTCCATACCTGGGGGGACAGGGGATCGACGAGCAGTACTTC
NA,NA,TRBV28,TRBJ1-2,CASTIMGRGGGYTF,TGTGCCAGCACAATTATGGGCAGGGGCGGTGGCTACACCTTC
TRBD2,few,TRBV3-1/TRBV3-2,TRBJ2-1,CASSPTSGGAYEQFF,TGTGCCAGCAGCCCAACTAGCGGGGGGGCCTATGAGCAGTTCTTC
NA,NA,TRBV5-1,TRBJ2-3,CASSFQGPYTDTQYF,TGCGCCAGCAGCTTTCAGGGGCCCTACACAGATACGCAGTATTTT
TRBD2,NA,TRBV7-2,TRBJ2-6,CASSLSSGAGANVLTF,TGTGCCAGCAGCCTGTCTAGCGGGGCAGGGGCCAACGTCCTGACTTTC
TRBD1,NA,TRBV4-2,TRBJ2-2,CASSQEHRTGAGELFF,TGTGCCAGCAGCCAAGAACACAGGACAGGGGCCGGGGAGCTGTTTTTT
TRBD1,NA,TRBV18,TRBJ1-6,CASSPGTGQSPLHF,TGTGCCAGCTCACCCGGGACAGGGCAATCACCCCTCCACTTT
TRBD2,NA,TRBV5-1,TRBJ2-5,CASSLAPGTSGGASRETQYF,TGCGCCAGCAGCTTGGCTCCCGGGACTAGCGGGGGGGCCTCCCGAGAGACCCAGTACTTC
NA,many,TRBV9,TRBJ1-5,CASSVDGAGQPQHF,TGTGCCAGCAGCGTAGACGGAGCGGGTCAGCCCCAGCATTTT
TRBD1,NA,TRBV7-6,TRBJ1-5,CASSLVQGGNQPQHF,TGTGCCAGCAGCTTAGTACAGGGGGGGAATCAGCCCCAGCATTTT
TRBD1,NA,TRBV5-1,TRBJ2-2,CASSLQGASGELFF,TGCGCCAGCAGTTTACAGGGGGCGAGCGGGGAGCTGTTTTTT
NA,few,TRBV30,TRBJ2-2,CAWSQNTGELFF,TGTGCCTGGAGTCAGAACACCGGGGAGCTGTTTTTT
TRBD1,NA,TRBV2,TRBJ2-1,CASSAPGQGSSYNEQFF,TGTGCCAGCAGTGCACCGGGACAGGGTAGCTCCTACAATGAGCAGTTCTTC
NA,NA,TRBV9,TRBJ1-3,CASSRSSSAGSGNTIYF,TGTGCCAGCAGCCGCTCCTCTTCAGCAGGGTCTGGAAACACCATATATTTT
NA,NA,TRBV27,TRBJ1-5,CASSPIGQPQHF,TGTGCCAGCAGTCCCATCGGGCAGCCCCAGCATTTT
NA,NA,TRBV27,TRBJ1-2,CASSLEGREGYGYTF,TGTGCCAGCAGTTTAGAGGGCAGAGAGGGCTATGGCTACACCTTC
NA,few,TRBV18,TRBJ1-6,CASCPQSYNSPLHF,TGTGCCAGCTGTCCGCAGTCTTATAATTCACCCCTCCACTTT
NA,NA,TRBV4-3,TRBJ1-5,CASSQAGQGKQPQHF,TGCGCCAGCAGCCAAGCCGGGCAGGGGAAACAGCCCCAGCATTTT
TRBD1,NA,TRBV10-1,TRBJ1-2,CASSESGQRVPYGYTF,TGCGCCAGCAGTGAGTCGGGACAGCGAGTACCCTATGGCTACACCTTC